The 3 T cell receptor beta chains below come from one sample, sequenced in a study of T cells after yellow fever vaccination. TCRdb independently ran MiXCR on the 5' RACE reads; one entry per CDR3 protein. The sample holds tens of thousands of distinct CDR3 sequences, more than 6.5% seen once. Sequencing was performed on PBMCs, either bulk or a sorted T-cell subset (CD4+, CD8+, memory, or dextramer-sorted; not recorded which), taken on the day of the first yellow fever vaccination. All receptors come from a man between 18 and 35 years old who received the YFV17D yellow fever vaccine.

Turning to this clonotype: Since a much larger clone is just one base distant, this may be a read error. The CDR3 DNA reads TGTGCCAGCAGCCTGCGGATGGCCTACTCAGATACGCAGTATTTT. Protein: CASSLRMAYSDTQYF. The chain employs TRBV13 and TRBJ2-3; D is ambiguous. The CDR3 length is 15 residues. Trimming removed 5 bases at V and 4 bases at J, with 16 bases between. Germline loops: CDR1 PRHDT, CDR2 FYEKMQ (reference sequence).

Details on this clonotype: A read error may explain this, as a much larger clone is one base away. The chain recombines TRBV12-3 or TRBV12-4 with TRBJ1-2; 7 bases match TRBD1. The CDR3 is 15 residues long. In DNA form, the CDR3 reads TGTGCCAGCAGTTCACAGGGGACTACTAACTATGGCTACGCCTTC. Translation gives CASSSQGTTNYGYAF.

Many counts were recorded for this clonotype. The chain is built from TRBV28 and TRBJ2-7; a possible D gene is TRBD1 (5 bases). Germline CDR1 and CDR2: MDHEN and SYDVKM. V lost 2 bases to trimming and J lost 0 bases, with 14 bases between them. The CDR3 is made up of 16 amino acids. This CDR3 reads CASSLTRQSTSYEQYV. The CDR3 DNA is TGTGCCAGCAGTTTAACGCGACAGTCAACCTCCTACGAGCAGTACGTC.